A single T cell receptor (beta chain) is shown here with its context. The data derive from a study of blood T cell repertoires in COVID-19. For the study at large: In each case, the material was cDNA or gDNA derived from T cells, B-cell-depleted T cells, or PBMCs.

The table came from immunoSEQ multiplex PCR; TCRdb's copy has only in-frame clones and leaves some out. In the table there are about 100,000 clones, approximately 90% of which are singletons. The CDR3 is 16 amino acids. Trimming at V came to 5 bases and at J to 1 base, leaving 3 bases not matched to a gene. Germline V gives CDR1 SGHVS, CDR2 FNYEAQ. Sequenced input: peripheral blood. This sequence was found in a man in his forties or fifties with active COVID-19. This rearrangement joins TRBV7-6 to TRBJ2-3, with TRBD2 matching 13 bases. The CDR3 DNA is TGTGCCAGCAGCCTCGGACTAGCGGGGGGCACAGATACGCAGTATTTT. It encodes CASSLGLAGGTDTQYF.